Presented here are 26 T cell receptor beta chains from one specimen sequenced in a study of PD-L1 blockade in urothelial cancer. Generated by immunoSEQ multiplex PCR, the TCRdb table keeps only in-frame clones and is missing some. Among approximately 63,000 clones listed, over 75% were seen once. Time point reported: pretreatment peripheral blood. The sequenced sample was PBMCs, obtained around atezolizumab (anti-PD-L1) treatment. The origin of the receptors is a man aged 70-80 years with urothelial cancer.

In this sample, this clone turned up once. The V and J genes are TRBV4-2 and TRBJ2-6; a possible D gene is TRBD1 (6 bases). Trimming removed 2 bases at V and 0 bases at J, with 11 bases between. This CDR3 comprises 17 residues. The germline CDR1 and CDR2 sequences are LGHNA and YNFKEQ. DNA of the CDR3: TGTGCCAGCAGCCAAACCAACAGGGCCTCTGGGGCCAACGTCCTGACTTTC. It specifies CASSQTNRASGANVLTF.

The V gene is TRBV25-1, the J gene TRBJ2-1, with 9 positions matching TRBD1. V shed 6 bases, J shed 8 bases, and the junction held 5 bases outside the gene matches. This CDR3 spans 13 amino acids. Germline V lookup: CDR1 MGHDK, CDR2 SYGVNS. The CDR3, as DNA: TGTGCCAGCAGGGACAGGGGCTGGGATGAGCAGTTCTTC. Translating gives CASRDRGWDEQFF.

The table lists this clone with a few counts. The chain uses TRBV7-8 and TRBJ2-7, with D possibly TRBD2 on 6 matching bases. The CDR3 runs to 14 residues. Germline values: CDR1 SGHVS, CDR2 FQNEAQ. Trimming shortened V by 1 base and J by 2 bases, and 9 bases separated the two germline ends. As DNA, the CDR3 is TGTGCCAGCAGCTTAGGCGGGGCTACCTACGAGCAGTACTTC. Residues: CASSLGGATYEQYF.

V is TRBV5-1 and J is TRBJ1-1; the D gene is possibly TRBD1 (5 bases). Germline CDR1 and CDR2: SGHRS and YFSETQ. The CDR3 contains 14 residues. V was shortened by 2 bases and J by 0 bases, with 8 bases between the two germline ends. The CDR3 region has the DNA TGCGCCAGCAGCTTCGACAGCCTGAACACTGAAGCTTTCTTT. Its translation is CASSFDSLNTEAFF.

The CDR3 spells CASSFAGTYEQYF. In DNA, the CDR3 is TGTGCCAGCAGTTTTGCCGGGACCTACGAGCAGTACTTC. The chain links TRBV27 to TRBJ2-7; perhaps TRBD2 as D (5 bases). The CDR3 spans 13 residues. V was shortened by 3 bases and J by 2 bases, with 8 bases between the two germline ends. Germline lookup yields CDR1 MNHEY and CDR2 SMNVEV (reference sequence).

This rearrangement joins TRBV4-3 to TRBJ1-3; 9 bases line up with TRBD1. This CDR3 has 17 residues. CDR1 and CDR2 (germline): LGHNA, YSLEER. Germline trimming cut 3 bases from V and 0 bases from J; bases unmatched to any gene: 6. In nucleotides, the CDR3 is TGCGCCAGCAGCCACGGGACAGGGCCCAACTCTGGAAACACCATATATTTT. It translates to CASSHGTGPNSGNTIYF.

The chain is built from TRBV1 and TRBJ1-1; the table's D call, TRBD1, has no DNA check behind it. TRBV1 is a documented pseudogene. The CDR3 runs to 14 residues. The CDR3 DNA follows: TGCACCAGCAGCCACCCACAGGGGGGCACTGAAGCTTTCTTT. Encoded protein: CTSSHPQGGTEAFF.

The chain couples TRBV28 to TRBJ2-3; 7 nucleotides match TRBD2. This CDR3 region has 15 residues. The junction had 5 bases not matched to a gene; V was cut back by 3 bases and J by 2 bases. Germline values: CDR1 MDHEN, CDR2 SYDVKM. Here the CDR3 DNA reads TGTGCCAGCAGTTTTGGGACTATAATCACAGATACGCAGTATTTT. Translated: CASSFGTIITDTQYF.

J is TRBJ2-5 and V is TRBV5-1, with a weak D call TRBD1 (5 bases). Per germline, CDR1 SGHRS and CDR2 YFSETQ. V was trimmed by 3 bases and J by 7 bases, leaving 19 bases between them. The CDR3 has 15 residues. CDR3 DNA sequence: TGCGCCAGCAGCTCGGACCCTGGGGCCTCAGGGACCCAGTACTTC. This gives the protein CASSSDPGASGTQYF.

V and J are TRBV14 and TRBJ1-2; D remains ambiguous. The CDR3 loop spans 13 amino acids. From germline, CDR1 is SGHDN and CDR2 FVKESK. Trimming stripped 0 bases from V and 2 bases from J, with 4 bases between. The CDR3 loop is CASSQDLNYGYTF. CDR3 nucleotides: TGTGCCAGCAGCCAAGACCTAAACTATGGCTACACCTTC.

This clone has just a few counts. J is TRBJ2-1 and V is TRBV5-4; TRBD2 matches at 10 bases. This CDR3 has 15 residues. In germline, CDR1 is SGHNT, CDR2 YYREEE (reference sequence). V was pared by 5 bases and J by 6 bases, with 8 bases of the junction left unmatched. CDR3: CASSSLAGARNEQFF. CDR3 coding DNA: TGTGCCAGCAGTTCTCTAGCGGGAGCTCGCAATGAGCAGTTCTTC.

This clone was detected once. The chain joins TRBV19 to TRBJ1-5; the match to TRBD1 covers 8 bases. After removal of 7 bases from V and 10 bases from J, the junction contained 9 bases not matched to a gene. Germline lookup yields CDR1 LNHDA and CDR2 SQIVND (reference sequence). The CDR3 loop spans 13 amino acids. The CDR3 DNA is TGTGCCAGTACACCAGACAGGGGAAACCCCCAGCATTTT. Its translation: CASTPDRGNPQHF.

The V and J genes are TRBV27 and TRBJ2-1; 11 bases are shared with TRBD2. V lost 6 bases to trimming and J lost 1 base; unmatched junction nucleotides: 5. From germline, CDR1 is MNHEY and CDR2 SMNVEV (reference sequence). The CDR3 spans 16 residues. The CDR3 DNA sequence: TGTGCCAGCAGAACCGGGACTAGCGGTTCCTACAATGAGCAGTTCTTC. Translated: CASRTGTSGSYNEQFF.

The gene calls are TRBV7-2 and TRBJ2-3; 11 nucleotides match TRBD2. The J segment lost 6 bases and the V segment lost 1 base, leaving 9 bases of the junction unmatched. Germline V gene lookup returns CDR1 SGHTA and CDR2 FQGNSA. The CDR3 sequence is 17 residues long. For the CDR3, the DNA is TGTGCCAGCAGCTTAGACGGGCTAGCGGGAGGAGTTGATACGCAGTATTTT. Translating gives CASSLDGLAGGVDTQYF.

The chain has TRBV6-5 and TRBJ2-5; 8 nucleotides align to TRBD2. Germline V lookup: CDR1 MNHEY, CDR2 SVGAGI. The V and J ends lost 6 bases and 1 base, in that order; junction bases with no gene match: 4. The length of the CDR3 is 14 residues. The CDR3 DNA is TGTGCCAGCAGCCTGACTAGCGCCCAAGAGACCCAGTACTTC. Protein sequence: CASSLTSAQETQYF.

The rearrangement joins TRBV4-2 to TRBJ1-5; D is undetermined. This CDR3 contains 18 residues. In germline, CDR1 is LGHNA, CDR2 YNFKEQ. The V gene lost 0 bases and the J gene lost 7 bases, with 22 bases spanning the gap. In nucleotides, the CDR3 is TGTGCCAGCAGCCAAGATGTCCGGGATTCCGCGAGTGAACAGCCCCAGCATTTT. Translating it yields CASSQDVRDSASEQPQHF.

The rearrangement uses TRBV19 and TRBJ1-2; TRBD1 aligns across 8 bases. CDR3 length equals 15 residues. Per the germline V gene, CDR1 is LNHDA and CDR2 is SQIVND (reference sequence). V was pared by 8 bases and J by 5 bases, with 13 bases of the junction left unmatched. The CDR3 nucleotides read TGTGCCAGTTACAACCCGGGACAGGCGGTTTATGGCTACACCTTC. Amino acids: CASYNPGQAVYGYTF.

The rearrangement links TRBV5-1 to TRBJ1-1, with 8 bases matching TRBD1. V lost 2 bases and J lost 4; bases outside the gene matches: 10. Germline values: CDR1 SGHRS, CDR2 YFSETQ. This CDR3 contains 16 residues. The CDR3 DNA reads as TGCGCCAGCAGCTTAGGACAGGGCCGTGGCGGCACTGAAGCTTTCTTT. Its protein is CASSLGQGRGGTEAFF.

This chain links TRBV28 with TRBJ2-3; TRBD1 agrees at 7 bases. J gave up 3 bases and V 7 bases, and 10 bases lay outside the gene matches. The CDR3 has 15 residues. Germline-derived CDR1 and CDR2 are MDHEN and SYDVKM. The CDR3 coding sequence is TGTGCCAGCAACGGCGTAGGGGGCAGGACAGATACGCAGTATTTT. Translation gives CASNGVGGRTDTQYF.

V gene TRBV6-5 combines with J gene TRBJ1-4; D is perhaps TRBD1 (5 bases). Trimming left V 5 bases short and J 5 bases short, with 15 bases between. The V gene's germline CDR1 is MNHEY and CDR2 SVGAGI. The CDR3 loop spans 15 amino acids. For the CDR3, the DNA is TGTGCCAGCAGTCGATCCTTGAAGGGGAATGAAAAACTGTTTTTT. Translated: CASSRSLKGNEKLFF.

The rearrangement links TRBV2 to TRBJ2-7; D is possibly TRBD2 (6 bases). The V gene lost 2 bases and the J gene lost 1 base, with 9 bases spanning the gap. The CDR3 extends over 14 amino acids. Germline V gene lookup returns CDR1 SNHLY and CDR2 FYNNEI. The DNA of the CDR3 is TGTGCCAGCAGTGAACACGGGAGTTCCTACGAGCAGTACTTC. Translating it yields CASSEHGSSYEQYF.

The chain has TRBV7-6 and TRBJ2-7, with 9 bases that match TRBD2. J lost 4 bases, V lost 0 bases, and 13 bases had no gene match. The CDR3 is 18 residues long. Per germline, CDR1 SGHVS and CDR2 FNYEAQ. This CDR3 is CASSLAMNLGGRGYEQYF. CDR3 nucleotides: TGTGCCAGCAGCTTAGCCATGAATTTAGGCGGGAGGGGATACGAGCAGTACTTC.

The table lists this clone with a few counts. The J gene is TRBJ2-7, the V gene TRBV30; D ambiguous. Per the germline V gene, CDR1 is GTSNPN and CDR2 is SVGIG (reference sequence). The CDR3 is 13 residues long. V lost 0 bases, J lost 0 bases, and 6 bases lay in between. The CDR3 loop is CAWSVQASYEQYF. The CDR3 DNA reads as TGTGCCTGGAGTGTTCAGGCCTCCTACGAGCAGTACTTC.

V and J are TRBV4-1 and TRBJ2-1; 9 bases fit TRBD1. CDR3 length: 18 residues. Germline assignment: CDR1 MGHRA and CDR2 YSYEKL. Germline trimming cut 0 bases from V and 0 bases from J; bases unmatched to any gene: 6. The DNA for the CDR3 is TGCGCCAGCAGCCAAGATTCGGGGACAGGGTCCTCCTACAATGAGCAGTTCTTC. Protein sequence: CASSQDSGTGSSYNEQFF.

CDR3 sequence reads: CASSSQDSNYEQYF. In nucleotides, the CDR3 is TGTGCCAGCAGCTCCCAGGACAGCAACTACGAGCAGTACTTC. The chain recombines TRBV7-9 with TRBJ2-7; D may be TRBD1 (6 bases). Germline V gives CDR1 SEHNR, CDR2 FQNEAQ (reference sequence). The CDR3 is 14 residues long. V was trimmed by 4 bases and J by 3 bases, leaving 13 bases between them.

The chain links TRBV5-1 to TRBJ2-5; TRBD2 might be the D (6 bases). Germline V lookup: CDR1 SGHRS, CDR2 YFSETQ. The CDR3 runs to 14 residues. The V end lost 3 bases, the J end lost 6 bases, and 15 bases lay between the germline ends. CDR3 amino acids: CASSSGEEVKTQYF. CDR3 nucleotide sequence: TGCGCCAGCAGCTCGGGGGAGGAGGTGAAGACCCAGTACTTC.